This T cell receptor (beta chain) came from a study of molecular identifiers for immune sequencing clone quantification. Across the study: Four of five RNA aliquots from approximately 22,000 or 94,000 naive CD8 T cells were sequenced.

Each CDR3 protein is one row after TCRdb ran MiXCR on the PCR reads. The sample lists approximately 630,000 distinct CDR3 sequences, roughly 25% seen once, with about 0.84% in the top ten. The table lists this clonotype with a few counts. Construction of naive CD8 libraries employed roughly 19,000 to 1,100,000 sorted cells together with 10%, 30% or 50% RNA. Germline CDR1 is SGDLS and CDR2 is YYNGEE. This CDR3 comprises 15 residues. V lost 3 bases and J lost 4, with 11 bases in between. This chain links TRBV9 with TRBJ2-6; D is possibly TRBD1 or TRBD2 (6 bases each). The TCR was taken from a human donor in good health. Some libraries in this study had Jurkat cell RNA spiked in. Sequenced material: naive CD8+ T cells from blood, with Jurkat cell RNA spiked in. The subset denotes: FACS-sorted CD8+CD4-CCR7+CD45RA+ naive T cells. In DNA, the CDR3 is TGTGCCAGCAGCGAGGGGGGTCCCGGGGCCAACGTCCTGACTTTC. This gives the protein CASSEGGPGANVLTF.